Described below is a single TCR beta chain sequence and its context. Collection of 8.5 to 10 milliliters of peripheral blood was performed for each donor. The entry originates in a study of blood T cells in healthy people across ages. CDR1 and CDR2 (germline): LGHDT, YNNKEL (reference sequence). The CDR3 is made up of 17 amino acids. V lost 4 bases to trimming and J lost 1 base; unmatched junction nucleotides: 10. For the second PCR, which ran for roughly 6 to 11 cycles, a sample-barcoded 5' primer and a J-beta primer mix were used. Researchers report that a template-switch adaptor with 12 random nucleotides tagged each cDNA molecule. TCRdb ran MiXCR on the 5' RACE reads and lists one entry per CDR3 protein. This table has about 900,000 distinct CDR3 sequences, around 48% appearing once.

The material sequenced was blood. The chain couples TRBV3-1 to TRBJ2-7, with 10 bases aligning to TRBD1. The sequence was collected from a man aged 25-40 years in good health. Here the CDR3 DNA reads TGTGCCAGCAGCCCCTACACGACAGGGGGCAAGTCCTACGAGCAGTACTTC. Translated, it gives CASSPYTTGGKSYEQYF.